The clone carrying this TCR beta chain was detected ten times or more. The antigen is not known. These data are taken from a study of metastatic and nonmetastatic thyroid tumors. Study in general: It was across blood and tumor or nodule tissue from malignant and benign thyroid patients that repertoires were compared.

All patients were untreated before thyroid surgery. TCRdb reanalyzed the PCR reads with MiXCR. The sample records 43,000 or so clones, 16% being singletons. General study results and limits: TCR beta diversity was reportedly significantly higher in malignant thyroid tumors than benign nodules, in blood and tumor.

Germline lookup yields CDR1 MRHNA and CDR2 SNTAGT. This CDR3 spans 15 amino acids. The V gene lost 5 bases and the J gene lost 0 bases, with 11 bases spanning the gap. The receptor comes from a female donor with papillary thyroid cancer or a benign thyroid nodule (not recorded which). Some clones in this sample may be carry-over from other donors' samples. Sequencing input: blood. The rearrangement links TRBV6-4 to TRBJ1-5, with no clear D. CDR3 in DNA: TGTGCCAGCAGTCTCACGGCGGATAGCAATCAGCCCCAGCATTTT. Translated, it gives CASSLTADSNQPQHF.